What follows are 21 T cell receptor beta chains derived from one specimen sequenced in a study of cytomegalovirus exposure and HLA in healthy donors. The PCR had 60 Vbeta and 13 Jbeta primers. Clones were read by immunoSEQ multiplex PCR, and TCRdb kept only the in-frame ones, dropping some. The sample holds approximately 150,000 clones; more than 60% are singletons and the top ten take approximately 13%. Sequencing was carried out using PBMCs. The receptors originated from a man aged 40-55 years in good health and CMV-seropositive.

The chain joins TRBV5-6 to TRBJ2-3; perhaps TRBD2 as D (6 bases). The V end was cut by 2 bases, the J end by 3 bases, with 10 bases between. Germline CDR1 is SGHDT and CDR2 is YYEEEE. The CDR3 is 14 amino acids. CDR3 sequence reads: CASSFGGTTDTQYF. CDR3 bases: TGTGCCAGCAGCTTCGGCGGGACGACAGATACGCAGTATTTT.

The CDR3 loop is CASGLGGWNEKLFF. The DNA of the CDR3 is TGTGCTAGTGGTTTGGGGGGCTGGAATGAAAAACTGTTTTTT. The V and J genes are TRBV12-5 and TRBJ1-4; D is perhaps TRBD1 (5 bases). Germline CDR1 is LGHNT and CDR2 is FRNRAP. The CDR3 contains 14 residues. V was shortened by 1 base and J by 5 bases, with 8 bases between the two germline ends.

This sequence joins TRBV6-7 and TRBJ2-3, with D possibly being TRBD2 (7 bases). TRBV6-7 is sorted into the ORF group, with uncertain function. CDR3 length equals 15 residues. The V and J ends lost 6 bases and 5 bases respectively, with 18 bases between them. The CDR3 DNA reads TGTGCCAGCAGGCCCGGTGGGGAGGGGGGAGATACGCAGTATTTT. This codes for CASRPGGEGGDTQYF.

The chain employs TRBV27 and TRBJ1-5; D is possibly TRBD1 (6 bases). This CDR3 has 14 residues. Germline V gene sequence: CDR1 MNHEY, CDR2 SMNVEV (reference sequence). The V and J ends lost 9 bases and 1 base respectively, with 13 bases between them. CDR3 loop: CARQGLRSNQPQHF. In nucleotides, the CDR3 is TGTGCCAGACAGGGTCTGAGGAGCAATCAGCCCCAGCATTTT.

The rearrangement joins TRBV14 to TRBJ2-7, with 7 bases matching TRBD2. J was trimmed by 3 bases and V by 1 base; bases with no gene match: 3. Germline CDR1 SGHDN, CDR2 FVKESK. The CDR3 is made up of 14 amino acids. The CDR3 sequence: CASSQGLAGYEQYF. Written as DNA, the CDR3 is TGTGCCAGCAGCCAAGGACTAGCAGGCTACGAGCAGTACTTC.

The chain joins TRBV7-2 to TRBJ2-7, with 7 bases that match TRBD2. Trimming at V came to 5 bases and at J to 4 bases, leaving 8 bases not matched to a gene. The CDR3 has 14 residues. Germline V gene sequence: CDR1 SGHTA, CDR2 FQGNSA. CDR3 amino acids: CASSQWTSSYEQYF. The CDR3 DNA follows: TGTGCCAGCAGCCAATGGACTAGTTCTTACGAGCAGTACTTC.

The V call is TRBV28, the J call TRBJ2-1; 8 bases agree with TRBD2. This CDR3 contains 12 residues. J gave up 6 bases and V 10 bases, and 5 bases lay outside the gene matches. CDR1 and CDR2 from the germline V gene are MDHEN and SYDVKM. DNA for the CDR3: TGTGCCATTAGCGGGATTGGCAATGAGCAGTTCTTC. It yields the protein CAISGIGNEQFF.

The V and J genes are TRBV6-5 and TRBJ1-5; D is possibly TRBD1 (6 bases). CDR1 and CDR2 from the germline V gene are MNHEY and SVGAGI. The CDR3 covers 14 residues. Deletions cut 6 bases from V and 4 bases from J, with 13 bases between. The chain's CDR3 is CASSEQGLNQPQHF. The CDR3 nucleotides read TGTGCCAGCAGCGAACAGGGTTTGAATCAGCCCCAGCATTTT.

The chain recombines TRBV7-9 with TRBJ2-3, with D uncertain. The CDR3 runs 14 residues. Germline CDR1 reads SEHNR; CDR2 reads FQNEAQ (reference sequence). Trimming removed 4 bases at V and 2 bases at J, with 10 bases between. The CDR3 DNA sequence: TGTGCCAGCAGCTCCCGCGCACTCACAGATACGCAGTATTTT. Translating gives CASSSRALTDTQYF.

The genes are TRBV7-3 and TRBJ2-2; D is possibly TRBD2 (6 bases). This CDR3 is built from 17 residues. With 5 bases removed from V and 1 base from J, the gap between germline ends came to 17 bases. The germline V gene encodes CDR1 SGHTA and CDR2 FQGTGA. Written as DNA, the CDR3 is TGTGCCAGCAGCCCCCTGGGTTGGCGGGAGAACACCGGGGAGCTGTTTTTT. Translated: CASSPLGWRENTGELFF.

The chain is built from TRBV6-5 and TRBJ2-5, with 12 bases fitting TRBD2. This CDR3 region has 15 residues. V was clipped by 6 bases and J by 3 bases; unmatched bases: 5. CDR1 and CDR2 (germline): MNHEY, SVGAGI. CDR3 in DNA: TGTGCCAGCAGCCGGACTAGCGGGGAGGAAGAGACCCAGTACTTC. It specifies CASSRTSGEEETQYF.

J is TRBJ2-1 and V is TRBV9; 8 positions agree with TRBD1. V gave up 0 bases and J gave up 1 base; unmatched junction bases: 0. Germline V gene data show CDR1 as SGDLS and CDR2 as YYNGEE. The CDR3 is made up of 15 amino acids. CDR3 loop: CASSVGQGSYNEQFF. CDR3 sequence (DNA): TGTGCCAGCAGCGTAGGACAGGGGTCCTACAATGAGCAGTTCTTC.

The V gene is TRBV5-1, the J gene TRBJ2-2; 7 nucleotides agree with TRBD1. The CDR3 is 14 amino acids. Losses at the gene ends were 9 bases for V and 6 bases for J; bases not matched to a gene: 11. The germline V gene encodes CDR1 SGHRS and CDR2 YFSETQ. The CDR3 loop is CATKPGTVAGELFF. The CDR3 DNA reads TGCGCCACCAAACCCGGGACAGTCGCCGGGGAGCTGTTTTTT.

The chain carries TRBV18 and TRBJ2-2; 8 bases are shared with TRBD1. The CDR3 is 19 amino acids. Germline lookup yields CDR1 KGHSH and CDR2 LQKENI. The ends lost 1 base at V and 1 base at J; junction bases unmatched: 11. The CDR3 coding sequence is TGTGCCAGCTCACCACGTGCCAGATCCGGGACAGGGAACACCGGGGAGCTGTTTTTT. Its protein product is CASSPRARSGTGNTGELFF. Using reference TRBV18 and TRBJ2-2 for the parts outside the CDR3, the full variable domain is NAGVMQNPRHLVRRRGQEARLRCSPMKGHSHVYWYRQLPEEGLKFMVYLQKENIIDESGMPKERFSAEFPKEGPSILRIQQVVRGDSAAYFCASSPRARSGTGNTGELFFGEGSRLTVL.

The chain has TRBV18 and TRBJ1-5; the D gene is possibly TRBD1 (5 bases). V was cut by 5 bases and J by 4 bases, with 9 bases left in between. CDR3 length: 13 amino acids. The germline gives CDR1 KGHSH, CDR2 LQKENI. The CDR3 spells CASSVNRNQPQHF. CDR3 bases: TGTGCCAGCTCAGTTAACAGGAATCAGCCCCAGCATTTT.

The CDR3 DNA is TGTGCCAGCAGAGGACAGTACACCGGGGAGCTGTTTTTT. It translates to CASRGQYTGELFF. The chain couples TRBV2 to TRBJ2-2; TRBD1 might be the D (6 bases). CDR3 length equals 13 residues. The germline V gene encodes CDR1 SNHLY and CDR2 FYNNEI. Trimming took off 6 bases at V and 3 bases at J, with 8 bases between the two ends. The whole variable domain, remainder taken from reference TRBV2 and TRBJ2-2, is EPEVTQTPSHQVTQMGQEVILRCVPISNHLYFYWYRQILGQKVEFLVSFYNNEISEKSEIFDDQFSVERPDGSNFTLKIRSTKLEDSAMYFCASRGQYTGELFFGEGSRLTVL.

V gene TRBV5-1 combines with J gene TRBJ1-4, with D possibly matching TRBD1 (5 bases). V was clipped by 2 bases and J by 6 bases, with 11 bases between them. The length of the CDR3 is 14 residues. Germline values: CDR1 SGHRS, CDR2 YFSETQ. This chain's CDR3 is CASSFKGQDEKLFF. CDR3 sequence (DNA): TGCGCCAGCAGCTTCAAGGGGCAGGATGAAAAACTGTTTTTT. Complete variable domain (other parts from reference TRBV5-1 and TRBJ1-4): KAGVTQTPRYLIKTRGQQVTLSCSPISGHRSVSWYQQTPGQGLQFLFEYFSETQRNKGNFPGRFSGRQFSNSRSEMNVSTLELGDSALYLCASSFKGQDEKLFFGSGTQLSVL.

As DNA, the CDR3 is TGCGCCAGCAGCTTGGCCGGGACAGGGGGTACTGAAGCTTTCTTT. The encoded protein is CASSLAGTGGTEAFF. The chain recombines TRBV5-1 with TRBJ1-1; 11 nucleotides align to TRBD1. Per the germline V gene, CDR1 is SGHRS and CDR2 is YFSETQ. With V trimmed by 0 bases and J by 5 bases, 3 bases remained unmatched. The CDR3 runs 15 residues.

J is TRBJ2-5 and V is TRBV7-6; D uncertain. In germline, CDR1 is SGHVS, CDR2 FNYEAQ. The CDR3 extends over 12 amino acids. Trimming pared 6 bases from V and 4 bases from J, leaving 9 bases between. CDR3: CASSRGGETQYF. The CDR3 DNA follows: TGTGCCAGCAGTCGAGGTGGAGAGACCCAGTACTTC.

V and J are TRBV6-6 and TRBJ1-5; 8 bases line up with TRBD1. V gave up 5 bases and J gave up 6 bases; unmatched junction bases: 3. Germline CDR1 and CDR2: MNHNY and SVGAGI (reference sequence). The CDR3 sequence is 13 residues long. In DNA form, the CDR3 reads TGTGCCAGCAGTCCAGGGGGCGTTCAGCCCCAGCATTTT. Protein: CASSPGGVQPQHF.

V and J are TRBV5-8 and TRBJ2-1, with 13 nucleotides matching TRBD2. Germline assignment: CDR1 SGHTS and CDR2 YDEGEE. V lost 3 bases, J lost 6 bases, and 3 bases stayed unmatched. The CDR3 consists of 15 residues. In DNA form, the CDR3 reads TGTGCCAGCAGCTCCGGGACTAGCGGGACCAATGAGCAGTTCTTC. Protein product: CASSSGTSGTNEQFF.